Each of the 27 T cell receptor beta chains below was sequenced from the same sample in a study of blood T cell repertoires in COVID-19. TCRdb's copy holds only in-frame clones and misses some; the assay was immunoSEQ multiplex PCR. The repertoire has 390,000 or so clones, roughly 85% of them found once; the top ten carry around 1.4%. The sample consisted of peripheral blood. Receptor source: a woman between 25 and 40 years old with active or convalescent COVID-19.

CDR3 protein: CASSSIRTGSGNTIYF. The CDR3, as DNA: TGTGCCAGCAGCTCAATCCGGACTGGGTCTGGAAACACCATATATTTT. This chain links TRBV5-6 with TRBJ1-3; D not certain. Per germline, CDR1 SGHDT and CDR2 YYEEEE. Trimming left V 3 bases short and J 1 base short, with 14 bases between. The CDR3 spans 16 residues.

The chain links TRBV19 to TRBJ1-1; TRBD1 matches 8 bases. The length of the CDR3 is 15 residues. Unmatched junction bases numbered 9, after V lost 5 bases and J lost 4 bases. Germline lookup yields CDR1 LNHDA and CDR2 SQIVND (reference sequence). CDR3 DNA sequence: TGTGCCAGTAGTTTACGACAGGGGCCGGGCACTGAAGCTTTCTTT. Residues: CASSLRQGPGTEAFF.

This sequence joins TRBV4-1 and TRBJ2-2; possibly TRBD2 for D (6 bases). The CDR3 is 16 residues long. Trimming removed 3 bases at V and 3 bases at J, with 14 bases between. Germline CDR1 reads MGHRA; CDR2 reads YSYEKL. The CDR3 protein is CASSHEAGGYTGELFF. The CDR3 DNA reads TGCGCCAGCAGCCACGAAGCGGGCGGCTACACCGGGGAGCTGTTTTTT.

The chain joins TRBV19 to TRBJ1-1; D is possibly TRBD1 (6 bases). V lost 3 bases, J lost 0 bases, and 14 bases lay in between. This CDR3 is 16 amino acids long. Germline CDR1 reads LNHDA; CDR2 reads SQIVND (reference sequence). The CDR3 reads CASSMGGALMNTEAFF. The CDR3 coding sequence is TGTGCCAGTAGTATGGGGGGGGCGCTAATGAACACTGAAGCTTTCTTT.

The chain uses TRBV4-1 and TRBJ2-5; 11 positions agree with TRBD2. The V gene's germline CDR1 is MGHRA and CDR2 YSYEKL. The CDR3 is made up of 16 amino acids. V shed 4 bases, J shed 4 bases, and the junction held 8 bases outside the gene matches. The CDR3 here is CASSRLTSGRSETQYF. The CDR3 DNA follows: TGCGCCAGCAGCCGTCTAACTAGCGGGAGATCAGAGACCCAGTACTTC.

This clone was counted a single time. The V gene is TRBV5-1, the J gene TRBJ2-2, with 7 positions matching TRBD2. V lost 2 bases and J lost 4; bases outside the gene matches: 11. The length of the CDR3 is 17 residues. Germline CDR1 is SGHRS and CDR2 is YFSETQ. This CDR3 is CASSFQQGGVVTGELFF. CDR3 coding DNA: TGCGCCAGCAGCTTCCAGCAGGGAGGGGTCGTCACCGGGGAGCTGTTTTTT.

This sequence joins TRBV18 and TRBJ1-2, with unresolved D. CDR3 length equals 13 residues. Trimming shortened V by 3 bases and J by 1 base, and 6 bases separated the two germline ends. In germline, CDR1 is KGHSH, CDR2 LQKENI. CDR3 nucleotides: TGTGCCAGCTCACCCAACGGTAACTATGGCTACACCTTC. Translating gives CASSPNGNYGYTF.

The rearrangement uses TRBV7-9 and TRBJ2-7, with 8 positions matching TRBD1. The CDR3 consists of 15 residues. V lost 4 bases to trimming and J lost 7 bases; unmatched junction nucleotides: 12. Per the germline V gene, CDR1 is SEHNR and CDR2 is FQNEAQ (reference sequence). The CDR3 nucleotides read TGTGCCAGCAGCTCCCGGGACAGGTCCTTTTTGGAGCAGTACTTC. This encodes CASSSRDRSFLEQYF.

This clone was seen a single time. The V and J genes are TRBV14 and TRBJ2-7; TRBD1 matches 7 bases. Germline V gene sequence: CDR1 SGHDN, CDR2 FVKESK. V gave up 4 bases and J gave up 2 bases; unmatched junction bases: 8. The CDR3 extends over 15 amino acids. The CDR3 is CASSLNRGGTYEQYF. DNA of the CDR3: TGTGCCAGCAGCCTCAACAGGGGTGGGACCTACGAGCAGTACTTC.

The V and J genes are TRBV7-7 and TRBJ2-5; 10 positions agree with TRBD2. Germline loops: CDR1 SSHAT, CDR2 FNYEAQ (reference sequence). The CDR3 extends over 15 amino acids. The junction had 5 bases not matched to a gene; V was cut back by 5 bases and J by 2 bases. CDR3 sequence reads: CASSLIAGGQETQYF. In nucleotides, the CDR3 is TGTGCCAGCAGCCTTATAGCGGGGGGACAAGAGACCCAGTACTTC.

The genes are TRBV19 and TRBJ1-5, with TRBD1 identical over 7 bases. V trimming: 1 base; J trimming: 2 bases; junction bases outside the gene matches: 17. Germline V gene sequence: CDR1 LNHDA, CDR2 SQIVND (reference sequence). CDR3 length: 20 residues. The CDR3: CASSIGQGGRVIVGNQPQHF. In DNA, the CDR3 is TGTGCCAGTAGTATAGGACAAGGGGGCAGGGTGATTGTGGGCAATCAGCCCCAGCATTTT.

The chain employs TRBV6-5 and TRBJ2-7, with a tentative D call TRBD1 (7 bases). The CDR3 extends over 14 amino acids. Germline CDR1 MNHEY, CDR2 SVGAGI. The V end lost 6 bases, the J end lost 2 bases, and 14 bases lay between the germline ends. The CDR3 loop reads CASRGGQITYEQYF. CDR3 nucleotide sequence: TGTGCCAGCAGGGGGGGACAGATTACCTACGAGCAGTACTTC.

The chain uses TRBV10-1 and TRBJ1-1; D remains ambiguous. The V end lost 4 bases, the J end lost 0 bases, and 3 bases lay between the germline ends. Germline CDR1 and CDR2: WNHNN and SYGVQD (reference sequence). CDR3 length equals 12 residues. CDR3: CASSGVNTEAFF. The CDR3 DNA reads TGCGCCAGCAGTGGCGTGAACACTGAAGCTTTCTTT.

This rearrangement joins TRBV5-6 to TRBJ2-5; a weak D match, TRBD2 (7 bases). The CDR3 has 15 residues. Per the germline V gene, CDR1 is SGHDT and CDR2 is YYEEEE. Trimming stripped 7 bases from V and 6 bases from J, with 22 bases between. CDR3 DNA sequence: TGTGCCAGCTCTTATTATTGGGGGGGGGCGAAGACCCAGTACTTC. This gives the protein CASSYYWGGAKTQYF.

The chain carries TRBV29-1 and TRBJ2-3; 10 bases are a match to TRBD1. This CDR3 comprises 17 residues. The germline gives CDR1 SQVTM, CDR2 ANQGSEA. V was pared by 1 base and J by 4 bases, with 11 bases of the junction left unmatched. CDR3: CSVEGRGQGSTPDTQYF. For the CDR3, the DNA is TGCAGCGTTGAAGGTCGGGGACAGGGGAGCACCCCAGATACGCAGTATTTT.

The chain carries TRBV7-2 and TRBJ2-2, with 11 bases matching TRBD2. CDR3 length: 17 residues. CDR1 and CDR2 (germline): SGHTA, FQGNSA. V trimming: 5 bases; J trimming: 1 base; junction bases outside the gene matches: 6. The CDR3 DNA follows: TGTGCCAGCAGCATGAAGGGGACTAGCGGGAACACCGGGGAGCTGTTTTTT. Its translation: CASSMKGTSGNTGELFF.

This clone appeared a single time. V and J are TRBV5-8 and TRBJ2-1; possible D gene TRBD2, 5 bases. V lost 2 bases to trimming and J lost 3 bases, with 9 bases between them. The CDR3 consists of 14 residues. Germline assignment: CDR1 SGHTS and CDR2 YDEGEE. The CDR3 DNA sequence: TGTGCCAGCAGCTTTTCCCGGGGCTACAATGAGCAGTTCTTC. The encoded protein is CASSFSRGYNEQFF.

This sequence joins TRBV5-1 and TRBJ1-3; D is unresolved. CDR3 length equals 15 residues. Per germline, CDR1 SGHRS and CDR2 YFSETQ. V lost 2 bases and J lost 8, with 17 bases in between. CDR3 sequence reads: CASSLAFGPGDTIYF. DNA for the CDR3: TGCGCCAGCAGCTTAGCTTTTGGGCCCGGGGACACCATATATTTT.

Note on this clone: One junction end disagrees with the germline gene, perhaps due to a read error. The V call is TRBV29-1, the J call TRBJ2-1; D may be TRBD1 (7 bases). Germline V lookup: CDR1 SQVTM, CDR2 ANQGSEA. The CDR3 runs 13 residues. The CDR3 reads CSVELGGVAGCIF. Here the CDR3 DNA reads TGCAGCGTTGAGTTAGGGGGCGTGGCGGGGTGTATCTTC.

The CDR3 coding sequence is TGTGCCAGCTATGCGACTAGCGGGGCTTCGAACACCGGGGAGCTGTTTTTT. Residues: CASYATSGASNTGELFF. This chain uses TRBV2 with TRBJ2-2; 11 positions match TRBD2. Trimming removed 8 bases from V and 0 bases from J; junction bases left unmatched: 8. The V gene's germline CDR1 is SNHLY and CDR2 FYNNEI. This CDR3 has 17 amino acids.

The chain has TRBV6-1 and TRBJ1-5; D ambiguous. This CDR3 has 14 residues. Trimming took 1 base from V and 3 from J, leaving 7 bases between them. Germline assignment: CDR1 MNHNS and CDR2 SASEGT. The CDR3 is CASSEVELNQPQHF. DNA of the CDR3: TGTGCCAGCAGTGAAGTTGAACTCAATCAGCCCCAGCATTTT.

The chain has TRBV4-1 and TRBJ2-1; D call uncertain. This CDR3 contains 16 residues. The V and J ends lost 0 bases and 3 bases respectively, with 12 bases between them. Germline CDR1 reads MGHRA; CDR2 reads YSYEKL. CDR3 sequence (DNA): TGCGCCAGCAGCCAAGATCGGTATTCGGTCTACAATGAGCAGTTCTTC. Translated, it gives CASSQDRYSVYNEQFF.

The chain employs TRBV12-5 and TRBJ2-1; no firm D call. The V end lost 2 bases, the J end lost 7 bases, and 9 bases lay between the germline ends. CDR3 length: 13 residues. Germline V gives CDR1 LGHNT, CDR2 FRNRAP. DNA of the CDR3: TGTGCTAGTGGTTTGTCTGTCCGGAATGAGCAGTTCTTC. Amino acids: CASGLSVRNEQFF.

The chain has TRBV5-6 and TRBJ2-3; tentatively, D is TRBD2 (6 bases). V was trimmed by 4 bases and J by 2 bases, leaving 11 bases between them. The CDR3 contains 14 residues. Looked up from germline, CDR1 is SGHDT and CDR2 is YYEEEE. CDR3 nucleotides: TGTGCCAGCAGCCGCGGGGCCGTCACAGATACGCAGTATTTT. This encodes CASSRGAVTDTQYF.

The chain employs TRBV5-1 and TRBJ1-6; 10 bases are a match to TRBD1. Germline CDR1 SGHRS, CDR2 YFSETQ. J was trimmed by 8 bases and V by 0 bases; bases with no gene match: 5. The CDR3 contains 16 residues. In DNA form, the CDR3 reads TGCGCCAGCAGCTTGGCGGGGACAGGGGTTGATTCACCCCTCCACTTT. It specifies CASSLAGTGVDSPLHF.

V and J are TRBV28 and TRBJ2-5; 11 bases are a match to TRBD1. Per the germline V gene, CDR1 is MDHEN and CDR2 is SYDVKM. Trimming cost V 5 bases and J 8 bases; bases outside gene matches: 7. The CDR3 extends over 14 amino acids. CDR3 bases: TGTGCCAGCAGTGGACCCGGGACAGGGGGTACCCAGTACTTC. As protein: CASSGPGTGGTQYF.

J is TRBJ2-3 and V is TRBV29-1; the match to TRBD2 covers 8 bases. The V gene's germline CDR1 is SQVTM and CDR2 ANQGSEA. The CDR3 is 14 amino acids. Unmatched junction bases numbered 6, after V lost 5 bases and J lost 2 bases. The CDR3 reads CSVRLAQNTDTQYF. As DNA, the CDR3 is TGCAGCGTTCGACTAGCGCAGAACACAGATACGCAGTATTTT.